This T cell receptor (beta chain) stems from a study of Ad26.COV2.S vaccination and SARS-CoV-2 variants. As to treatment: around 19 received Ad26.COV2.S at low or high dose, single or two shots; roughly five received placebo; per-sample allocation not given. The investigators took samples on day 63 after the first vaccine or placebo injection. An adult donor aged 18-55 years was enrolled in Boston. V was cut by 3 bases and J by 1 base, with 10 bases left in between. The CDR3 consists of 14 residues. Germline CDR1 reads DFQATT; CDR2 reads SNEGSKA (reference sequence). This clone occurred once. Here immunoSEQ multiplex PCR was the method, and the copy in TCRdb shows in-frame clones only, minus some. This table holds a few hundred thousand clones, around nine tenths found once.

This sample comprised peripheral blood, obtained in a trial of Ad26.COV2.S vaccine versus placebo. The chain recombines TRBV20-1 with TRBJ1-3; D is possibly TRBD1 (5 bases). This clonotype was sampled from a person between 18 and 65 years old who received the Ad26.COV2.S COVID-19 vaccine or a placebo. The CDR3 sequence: CSASWKGSGNTIYF. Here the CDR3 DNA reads TGCAGTGCTAGTTGGAAGGGGTCTGGAAACACCATATATTTT.